This T cell receptor beta chain was recovered during a study of cytomegalovirus exposure and HLA in healthy donors. The wider study: For the approximately 430 genotyped donors, roughly 80% fell within the Caucasian-associated ancestry cluster.

Study results and limitations: Later analysis identified several of the most significant clusters that appeared linked to common viral pathogens. In a later analysis, compared with equally common non-associated chains, HLA-associated beta chains were more expanded.

The CDR3 runs to 13 residues. CDR1 and CDR2 (germline): GTSNPN, SVGIG (reference sequence). The V and J ends lost 3 bases and 0 bases respectively, with 8 bases between them. In regard to this clone: Antigen: not known.

PCR employed 60 Vbeta and 13 Jbeta primers. This table comes from immunoSEQ multiplex PCR, and its TCRdb copy is limited to in-frame clones, with some not included. The data hold 150,000 to 250,000 clones, with around 83% observed a single time. The V and J genes are TRBV30 and TRBJ1-2; a weak D match, TRBD1 (6 bases). Sequences were obtained from PBMCs. The sequence came from a woman aged 50 to 60 in good health and CMV-seropositive. CDR3 DNA sequence: TGTGCCTGGAGCGGGACATCTAACTATGGCTACACCTTC. It yields the protein CAWSGTSNYGYTF.